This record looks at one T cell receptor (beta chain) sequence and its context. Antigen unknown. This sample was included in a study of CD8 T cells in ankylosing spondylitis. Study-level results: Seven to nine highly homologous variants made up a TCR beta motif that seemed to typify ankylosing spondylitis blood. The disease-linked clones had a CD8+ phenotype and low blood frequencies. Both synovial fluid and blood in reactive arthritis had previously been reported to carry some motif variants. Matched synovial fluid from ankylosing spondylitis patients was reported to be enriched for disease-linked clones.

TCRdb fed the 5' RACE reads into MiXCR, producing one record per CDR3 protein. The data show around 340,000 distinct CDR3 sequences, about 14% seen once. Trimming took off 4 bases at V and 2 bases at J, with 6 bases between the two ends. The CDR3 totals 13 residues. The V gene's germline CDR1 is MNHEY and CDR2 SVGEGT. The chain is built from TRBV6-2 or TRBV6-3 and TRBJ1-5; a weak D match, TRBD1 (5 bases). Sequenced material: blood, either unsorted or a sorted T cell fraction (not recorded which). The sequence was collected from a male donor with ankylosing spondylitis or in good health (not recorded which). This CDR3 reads CASSFRGNQPQHF. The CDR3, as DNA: TGTGCCAGCAGTTTCAGGGGCAATCAGCCCCAGCATTTT.